These 11 T cell receptor beta chains came from one sample sequenced in a study of beta chain features in type 1 diabetes. Investigators reverse transcribed all isolated RNA, so they sequenced expressed TCRB transcripts. TCRdb's table, derived via immunoSEQ multiplex PCR, lists solely in-frame clones and lacks some. The sample includes about 180,000 clones, 13% of them seen just once. Source material: central memory CD4+ T cells from blood. These receptors all come from a woman aged 18-30 years in good health.

This clone turned up a few times. The genes are TRBV5-1 and TRBJ2-1; 8 bases fit TRBD2. The CDR3 is made up of 17 amino acids. CDR1 is SGHRS, CDR2 YFSETQ, per germline. Trimming at V came to 0 bases and at J to 10 bases, leaving 15 bases not matched to a gene. The CDR3 region is CASSLGGSAGVSGEQFF. In DNA, the CDR3 is TGCGCCAGCAGCTTGGGCGGCTCAGCGGGAGTCTCAGGGGAGCAGTTCTTC.

This clone was detected a few times. The chain combines TRBV30 with TRBJ1-4, with D maybe TRBD1 (5 bases). The CDR3 runs to 16 residues. Germline-derived CDR1 and CDR2 are GTSNPN and SVGIG (reference sequence). V lost 2 bases to trimming and J lost 0 bases, with 13 bases between them. The CDR3 sequence: CAWSTGVTATNEKLFF. CDR3 bases: TGTGCCTGGAGTACGGGGGTCACAGCAACTAATGAAAAACTGTTTTTT. The complete variable domain, with remaining parts taken from reference TRBV30 and TRBJ1-4, reads SQTIHQWPATLVQPVGSPLSLECTVEGTSNPNLYWYRQAAGRGLQLLFYSVGIGQISSEVPQNLSASRPQDRQFILSSKKLLLSDSGFYLCAWSTGVTATNEKLFFGSGTQLSVL.

The rearrangement joins TRBV28 to TRBJ2-3, with D uncertain. The CDR3 has 14 amino acids. CDR1 and CDR2 (germline): MDHEN, SYDVKM. V lost 7 bases, J lost 4 bases, and 15 bases lay in between. CDR3 coding DNA: TGTGCCAGCATCCCCCTTATGAGAGCAGATACGCAGTATTTT. It encodes CASIPLMRADTQYF.

V gene TRBV7-9 combines with J gene TRBJ2-2, with D possibly TRBD1 on 5 matching bases. The CDR3 is 12 amino acids. The germline gives CDR1 SEHNR, CDR2 FQNEAQ (reference sequence). Trimming cost V 5 bases and J 5 bases, with 6 bases left between them. CDR3 in DNA: TGTGCCAGCAGCCACAGGACCGGGGAGCTGTTTTTT. This sequence encodes CASSHRTGELFF.

The V gene is TRBV2, the J gene TRBJ2-2; 10 positions agree with TRBD1. This CDR3 contains 16 residues. Germline-derived CDR1 and CDR2 are SNHLY and FYNNEI. V gave up 3 bases and J gave up 3 bases; unmatched junction bases: 4. CDR3 in amino acids: CASSEGQGPYTGELFF. As DNA, the CDR3 is TGTGCCAGCAGTGAGGGACAGGGGCCCTACACCGGGGAGCTGTTTTTT.

The chain joins TRBV18 to TRBJ2-5; D uncertain. The CDR3 totals 13 residues. Per germline, CDR1 KGHSH and CDR2 LQKENI. V was cut by 8 bases and J by 4 bases, with 14 bases left in between. In nucleotides, the CDR3 is TGTGCCAGCACCTTTGGTAACTCAGAGACCCAGTACTTC. Encoded protein: CASTFGNSETQYF.

The J gene is TRBJ2-7, the V gene TRBV29-1; 9 positions agree with TRBD2. Germline lookup yields CDR1 SQVTM and CDR2 ANQGSEA. V shed 7 bases, J shed 3 bases, and the junction held 10 bases outside the gene matches. CDR3 length: 14 amino acids. Here the CDR3 reads CSALESGRNYEQYF. In nucleotides, the CDR3 is TGCAGCGCGCTTGAGAGCGGGAGGAACTACGAGCAGTACTTC.

This clone was counted a few times. The rearrangement uses TRBV18 and TRBJ2-1; 8 positions agree with TRBD1. Germline CDR1 and CDR2: KGHSH and LQKENI. Trimming cost V 1 base and J 8 bases; bases outside gene matches: 7. The CDR3 runs 15 residues. The CDR3 reads CASSPRTTGGHEQFF. CDR3 sequence (DNA): TGTGCCAGCTCACCACGGACTACAGGGGGGCATGAGCAGTTCTTC. Full variable domain (missing parts from reference TRBV18 and TRBJ2-1): NAGVMQNPRHLVRRRGQEARLRCSPMKGHSHVYWYRQLPEEGLKFMVYLQKENIIDESGMPKERFSAEFPKEGPSILRIQQVVRGDSAAYFCASSPRTTGGHEQFFGPGTRLTVL.

In this sample, this clone turned up a few times. The V and J genes are TRBV7-9 and TRBJ2-1; 9 nucleotides line up with TRBD2. With V trimmed by 5 bases and J by 9 bases, 11 bases remained unmatched. Germline assignment: CDR1 SEHNR and CDR2 FQNEAQ (reference sequence). The length of the CDR3 is 15 residues. CDR3 in amino acids: CASSRSGLASVEQFF. In DNA, the CDR3 is TGTGCCAGCAGCCGATCGGGACTAGCATCCGTTGAGCAGTTCTTC.

The chain uses TRBV2 and TRBJ2-2; 8 positions match TRBD1. V gave up 6 bases and J gave up 1 base; unmatched junction bases: 1. The CDR3 spans 14 residues. From germline, CDR1 is SNHLY and CDR2 FYNNEI. The CDR3 region is CASRGQGNTGELFF. In DNA, the CDR3 is TGTGCCAGCAGAGGACAGGGGAACACCGGGGAGCTGTTTTTT.

The chain has TRBV7-2 and TRBJ2-7, with 7 positions matching TRBD2. The CDR3 runs 14 residues. V shed 4 bases and J 4 bases; nucleotides not matched to a gene: 7. Germline values: CDR1 SGHTA, CDR2 FQGNSA. CDR3 protein: CASSSPSGAYEQYF. CDR3 sequence (DNA): TGTGCCAGCAGCTCTCCTAGCGGAGCGTACGAGCAGTACTTC.